The 27 T cell receptor beta chains presented below share a single source sample, sequenced in a study of long-term antiretroviral therapy in people with HIV. They ran version v3.0 of the immunoSEQ assay at survey level. Assay: immunoSEQ multiplex PCR; the TCRdb copy retains only in-frame clones and omits some. The sample holds 15,000 to 20,000 clones; approximately 90% are singletons and the top ten take 9% to 15%. Sequences were derived from unsorted PBMCs, sampled 6.9 years after starting antiretroviral therapy. These receptors originate from a man aged 50-59 years with HIV.

By frequency in the sample, this clone is medium-sized. The J gene is TRBJ1-1, the V gene TRBV9; 7 nucleotides line up with TRBD1. The germline V gene encodes CDR1 SGDLS and CDR2 YYNGEE. The CDR3 contains 15 residues. Trimming took 0 bases from V and 3 from J; bases not matched to a gene: 5. The CDR3 DNA sequence: TGTGCCAGCAGCGTAGCGGAGGGGGCGCACACTGAAGCTTTCTTT. This codes for CASSVAEGAHTEAFF. The full variable domain, in which reference TRBV9 and TRBJ1-1 provide the parts outside the CDR3, is DSGVTQTPKHLITATGQRVTLRCSPRSGDLSVYWYQQSLDQGLQFLIQYYNGEERAKGNILERFSAQQFPDLHSELNLSSLELGDSALYFCASSVAEGAHTEAFFGQGTRLTVV.

The chain is built from TRBV6-1 and TRBJ2-1, with TRBD2 matching over 16 bases. Losses at the gene ends were 3 bases for V and 0 bases for J; bases not matched to a gene: 8. The V gene's germline CDR1 is MNHNS and CDR2 SASEGT. The CDR3 runs to 20 residues. The CDR3 sequence is CASSDPGTSGREGSYNEQFF. The CDR3 region has the DNA TGTGCCAGCAGTGACCCCGGGACTAGCGGGAGGGAAGGCTCCTACAATGAGCAGTTCTTC.

On this clone itself: The same CDR3 is also encoded by other DNA sequences in this sample. The chain is built from TRBV7-8 and TRBJ2-1; D possibly corresponds to TRBD2 (6 bases). V lost 0 bases and J lost 3, with 6 bases in between. CDR1 and CDR2 from the germline V gene are SGHVS and FQNEAQ. The CDR3 is made up of 14 amino acids. The CDR3 nucleotides read TGTGCCAGCAGCTTAGCCGGGAGCTACAATGAGCAGTTCTTC. It yields the protein CASSLAGSYNEQFF.

The chain couples TRBV7-6 to TRBJ2-7, with 8 bases aligning to TRBD2. The CDR3 totals 15 residues. Germline CDR1 and CDR2: SGHVS and FNYEAQ. V shed 6 bases and J 2 bases; nucleotides not matched to a gene: 9. The CDR3: CASSFQAGVAYEQYF. The CDR3 DNA sequence: TGTGCCAGCAGTTTCCAAGCGGGGGTGGCCTACGAGCAGTACTTC.

The chain joins TRBV4-3 to TRBJ2-7; 7 nucleotides match TRBD2. The CDR3 has 15 residues. CDR1 and CDR2 from the germline V gene are LGHNA and YSLEER. The V segment lost 0 bases and the J segment 3 bases; nucleotides outside the gene matches: 5. CDR3 residues: CASSQDRLAVYEQYF. The CDR3 DNA is TGCGCCAGCAGCCAAGACCGGCTAGCGGTCTACGAGCAGTACTTC.

The chain's CDR3 is CASSVGSQGSYEQYF. CDR3 DNA sequence: TGTGCCAGCAGCGTAGGGAGCCAGGGGTCCTACGAGCAGTACTTC. This rearrangement joins TRBV9 to TRBJ2-7; a weak D match, TRBD1 (6 bases). The germline CDR1 and CDR2 sequences are SGDLS and YYNGEE. The CDR3 is 15 residues long. V was cut by 0 bases and J by 1 base, with 11 bases left in between.

The chain employs TRBV4-2 and TRBJ1-3; D might be TRBD1 (6 bases). Germline-derived CDR1 and CDR2 are LGHNA and YNFKEQ. CDR3 size: 16 residues. V was trimmed by 5 bases and J by 10 bases, leaving 24 bases between them. The CDR3 sequence: CASSSEGVTIVGTIYF. The CDR3 region has the DNA TGTGCCAGCAGCTCTGAGGGGGTTACCATAGTGGGGACCATATATTTT.

The V gene is TRBV30, the J gene TRBJ2-1, with 9 nucleotides matching TRBD2. The CDR3 length is 17 residues. V shed 5 bases, J shed 1 base, and the junction held 12 bases outside the gene matches. Germline V gene data show CDR1 as GTSNPN and CDR2 as SVGIG (reference sequence). The CDR3 loop reads CAWVPGALAGSYNEQFF. In nucleotides, the CDR3 is TGTGCCTGGGTGCCGGGGGCCCTAGCGGGGTCCTACAATGAGCAGTTCTTC.

The chain combines TRBV2 with TRBJ1-5; D may be TRBD1 (5 bases). The V end was cut by 8 bases, the J end by 7 bases, with 21 bases between. CDR1 and CDR2 from the germline V gene are SNHLY and FYNNEI. The CDR3 covers 15 residues. CDR3 region: CASQHPGAGNQPQHF. The DNA of the CDR3 is TGTGCCAGCCAACACCCAGGAGCAGGGAACCAGCCCCAGCATTTT.

The V and J genes are TRBV5-1 and TRBJ1-4, with 12 bases identical to TRBD1. Germline trimming cut 4 bases from V and 8 bases from J; bases unmatched to any gene: 9. The CDR3 sequence is 16 residues long. Germline CDR1 reads SGHRS; CDR2 reads YFSETQ. In DNA, the CDR3 is TGCGCCAGCAGCGGCGGGACAGGGGGCGTGCGAGAAAAACTGTTTTTT. Translation gives CASSGGTGGVREKLFF.

The gene calls are TRBV19 and TRBJ2-5; D may correspond to TRBD1 or TRBD2 (5 bases each). The CDR3 is 13 residues long. Germline V CDR1 and CDR2: LNHDA, SQIVND (reference sequence). V gave up 10 bases and J gave up 3 bases, with 15 bases separating them. The CDR3 nucleotides are TGTGCCACTAGAACTAGGGGAAAAGAGACCCAGTACTTC. It specifies CATRTRGKETQYF. The whole variable domain, remainder taken from reference TRBV19 and TRBJ2-5, is DGGITQSPKYLFRKEGQNVTLSCEQNLNHDAMYWYRQDPGQGLRLIYYSQIVNDFQKGDIAEGYSVSREKKESFPLTVTSAQKNPTAFYLCATRTRGKETQYFGPGTRLLVL.

This chain links TRBV16 with TRBJ2-6; the D is unclear. Germline lookup yields CDR1 KGHSY and CDR2 FQNENV. This CDR3 has 17 amino acids. V dropped 1 base and J dropped 0 bases, with 10 bases sitting between them. The CDR3 loop is CASSQWMGSSGANVLTF. The CDR3 DNA follows: TGTGCCAGCAGCCAATGGATGGGCAGCTCTGGGGCCAACGTCCTGACTTTC.

DNA for the CDR3: TGTGCCTTACGCCCCGTGAGCGGGAGATCCTACGAGCAGTACTTC. Translation: CALRPVSGRSYEQYF. The rearrangement joins TRBV30 to TRBJ2-7, with 8 bases aligning to TRBD2. The germline CDR1 and CDR2 sequences are GTSNPN and SVGIG (reference sequence). The CDR3 has 15 amino acids. J gave up 1 base and V 7 bases, and 12 bases lay outside the gene matches.

The gene calls are TRBV19 and TRBJ2-1; TRBD2 aligns across 9 bases. The J segment lost 0 bases and the V segment lost 6 bases, leaving 3 bases of the junction unmatched. This CDR3 comprises 15 residues. Germline V gives CDR1 LNHDA, CDR2 SQIVND (reference sequence). CDR3 sequence: CASRTSGDSYNEQFF. The CDR3 DNA sequence: TGTGCCAGTAGGACTAGCGGAGACTCCTACAATGAGCAGTTCTTC. The entire variable domain, with the rest obtained from reference TRBV19 and TRBJ2-1, is as follows: DGGITQSPKYLFRKEGQNVTLSCEQNLNHDAMYWYRQDPGQGLRLIYYSQIVNDFQKGDIAEGYSVSREKKESFPLTVTSAQKNPTAFYLCASRTSGDSYNEQFFGPGTRLTVL.

The chain combines TRBV7-9 with TRBJ2-7, with 8 bases identical to TRBD2. Germline-derived CDR1 and CDR2 are SEHNR and FQNEAQ (reference sequence). V trimming: 6 bases; J trimming: 0 bases; junction bases outside the gene matches: 10. This CDR3 contains 16 residues. CDR3 residues: CASSREGSESSYEQYF. The DNA of the CDR3 is TGTGCCAGCAGTCGGGAGGGCAGCGAGAGCTCCTACGAGCAGTACTTC.

The chain has TRBV6-4 and TRBJ2-2; perhaps TRBD1 as D (5 bases). The CDR3 has 13 residues. Germline V gives CDR1 MRHNA, CDR2 SNTAGT. V was pared by 3 bases and J by 6 bases, with 8 bases between. The CDR3: CASSEQVAGELFF. CDR3 DNA sequence: TGTGCCAGCAGTGAACAGGTGGCCGGGGAGCTGTTTTTT.

The chain combines TRBV6-5 with TRBJ2-1; D is uncertain. CDR1 is MNHEY, CDR2 SVGAGI, per germline. The V gene lost 0 bases and the J gene lost 7 bases, with 10 bases spanning the gap. This CDR3 spans 14 amino acids. The CDR3 DNA is TGTGCCAGCAGTTACTCTGGCGGTAATAATGAGCAGTTCTTC. Its translation is CASSYSGGNNEQFF.

This chain joins TRBV7-2 and TRBJ2-2, with D perhaps matching TRBD1 (5 bases). The germline V and J ends were trimmed by 3 bases and 6 bases, with 8 bases remaining between them. The CDR3 extends over 13 amino acids. Germline V gene sequence: CDR1 SGHTA, CDR2 FQGNSA. The CDR3 reads CASSFQGSGELFF. CDR3 in DNA: TGTGCCAGCAGCTTTCAGGGTTCCGGGGAGCTGTTTTTT.

The rearrangement uses TRBV30 and TRBJ1-2, with unresolved D. Trimming shortened V by 3 bases and J by 2 bases, and 10 bases separated the two germline ends. The CDR3 has 13 residues. The V gene's germline CDR1 is GTSNPN and CDR2 SVGIG (reference sequence). CDR3 residues: CAWSPTGNYGYTF. CDR3 nucleotides: TGTGCCTGGAGCCCGACTGGGAACTATGGCTACACCTTC.

The V call is TRBV7-3, the J call TRBJ2-3, with 7 bases matching TRBD1. CDR1 and CDR2 from the germline V gene are SGHTA and FQGTGA. Losses at the gene ends were 5 bases for V and 2 bases for J; bases not matched to a gene: 10. The CDR3 covers 16 residues. CDR3 nucleotides: TGTGCCAGCAGCCTAGACTGGACAGGTCACACAGATACGCAGTATTTT. Residues: CASSLDWTGHTDTQYF.

The rearrangement uses TRBV7-2 and TRBJ2-3; D unclear. Germline assignment: CDR1 SGHTA and CDR2 FQGNSA. There are 13 residues in the CDR3. V lost 3 bases and J 1 base, leaving 5 bases between the germline ends. The DNA of the CDR3 is TGTGCCAGCAGCTTTCGCGGCACAGATACGCAGTATTTT. The encoded protein is CASSFRGTDTQYF.

This chain uses TRBV6-1 with TRBJ1-1, with D unresolved. The CDR3 totals 12 residues. The V end was cut by 3 bases, the J end by 5 bases, with 7 bases between. The germline gives CDR1 MNHNS, CDR2 SASEGT. The CDR3 sequence: CASSEGRTEAFF. The CDR3 nucleotides are TGTGCCAGCAGTGAGGGAAGAACTGAAGCTTTCTTT.

The chain carries TRBV6-6 and TRBJ2-2; tentatively, D is TRBD2 (6 bases). The CDR3 totals 15 residues. CDR1 is MNHNY, CDR2 SVGAGI, per germline (reference sequence). With 7 bases removed from V and 3 bases from J, the gap between germline ends came to 15 bases. The CDR3 DNA is TGTGCCAGCAAAGGAGGACTAACTTACACCGGGGAGCTGTTTTTT. It codes for CASKGGLTYTGELFF.

V and J are TRBV25-1 and TRBJ1-4, with D possibly being TRBD1 (6 bases). The ends were cut back, 4 bases at V and 3 bases at J, with 9 bases in the middle. CDR3 length: 14 residues. The germline V gene encodes CDR1 MGHDK and CDR2 SYGVNS. The CDR3 sequence is CASSVRGANEKLFF. The CDR3 region has the DNA TGTGCCAGCAGTGTCAGGGGCGCTAATGAAAAACTGTTTTTT.

This chain links TRBV6-6 with TRBJ2-5; no clear D. Germline loops: CDR1 MNHNY, CDR2 SVGAGI (reference sequence). Between the trimmed V and J ends, which lost 6 bases and 12 bases, there was a span of 20 bases. This CDR3 has 13 amino acids. The CDR3 sequence: CASRRHPPAMKYF. CDR3 nucleotides: TGTGCCAGCAGACGGCATCCCCCGGCTATGAAGTACTTC.

The gene calls are TRBV4-3 and TRBJ2-7; D is possibly TRBD1 or TRBD2 (6 bases each). Germline CDR1 is LGHNA and CDR2 is YSLEER. Trimming took 0 bases from V and 3 from J, leaving 15 bases between them. This CDR3 contains 16 residues. Here the CDR3 DNA reads TGCGCCAGCAGCCAAGAGGGGGGCCTTTCCGTCTACGAGCAGTACTTC. Its protein product is CASSQEGGLSVYEQYF.

V and J are TRBV27 and TRBJ2-7, with D tentatively TRBD1 (5 bases). Germline V gene sequence: CDR1 MNHEY, CDR2 SMNVEV (reference sequence). The V gene lost 5 bases and the J gene lost 2 bases, with 16 bases spanning the gap. This CDR3 has 15 residues. For the CDR3, the DNA is TGTGCCAGCAGTCCTTATCGGACACTCCCCTACGAGCAGTACTTC. It encodes CASSPYRTLPYEQYF.